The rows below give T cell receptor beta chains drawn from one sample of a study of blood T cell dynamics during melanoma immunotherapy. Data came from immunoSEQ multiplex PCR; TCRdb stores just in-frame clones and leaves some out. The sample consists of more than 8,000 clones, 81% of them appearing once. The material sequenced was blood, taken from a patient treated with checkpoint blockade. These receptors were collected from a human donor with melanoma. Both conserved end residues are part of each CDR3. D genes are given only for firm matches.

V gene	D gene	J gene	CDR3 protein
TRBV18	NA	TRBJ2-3	CASSPPSSTDTQYF
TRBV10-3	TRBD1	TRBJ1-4	CAVGQGATNEKLFF
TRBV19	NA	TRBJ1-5	CASSIDRDYSNQPQHF
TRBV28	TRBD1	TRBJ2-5	CASSLLGTGSQETQYF
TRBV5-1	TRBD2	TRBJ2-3	CASRSGTSGLTDTQYF
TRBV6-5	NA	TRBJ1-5	CASSSRDSNQPQHF
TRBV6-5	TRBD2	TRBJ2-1	CASSRGGGRGNEQFF
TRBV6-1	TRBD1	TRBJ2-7	CASTPGQGWNEQYF
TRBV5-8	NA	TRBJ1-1	CASSLIMKGFEAFF
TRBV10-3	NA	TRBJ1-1	CAISEGTEAFF
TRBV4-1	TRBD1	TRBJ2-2	CASSPGSGTGRTGELFF
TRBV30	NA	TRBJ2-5	CAWGVAEETQYF
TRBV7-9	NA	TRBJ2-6	CASSSLRTQPTGANVLTF
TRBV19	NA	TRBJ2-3	CASSPRTPDTQYF
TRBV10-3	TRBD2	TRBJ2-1	CAISGSGTSGGPPNYNEQFF
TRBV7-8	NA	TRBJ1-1	CASSSRGALGTEAFF
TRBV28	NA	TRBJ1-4	CASSSTGGGIEKLFF
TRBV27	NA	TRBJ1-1	CVGGRAGGEAFF
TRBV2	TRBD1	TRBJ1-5	CASSGTGGNQPQHF
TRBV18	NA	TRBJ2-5	CASSPDGGWETQYF
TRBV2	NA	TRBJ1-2	CASSGATQGDTYGYTF
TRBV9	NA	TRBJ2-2	CASSVEARNTGELFF
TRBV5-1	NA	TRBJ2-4	CASSSREMGDIQYF
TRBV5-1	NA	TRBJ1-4	CASSPGGRVDEKLFF
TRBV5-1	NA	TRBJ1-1	CASSLARAGNMNTEAFF
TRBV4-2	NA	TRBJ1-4	CASSQERSQGTEKLFF
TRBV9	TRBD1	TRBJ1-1	CASSRDRVGAFF
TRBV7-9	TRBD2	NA	CASSLALAGLYEQYF
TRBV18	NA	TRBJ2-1	CASSATNNEQFF
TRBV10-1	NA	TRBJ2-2	CASSDRDTGELFF
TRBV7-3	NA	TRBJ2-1	CASSKRAADEQFF
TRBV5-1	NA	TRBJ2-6	CASSLVKGGTVGSGANVLTF
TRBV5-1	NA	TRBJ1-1	CASSPLSPVLTEAFF
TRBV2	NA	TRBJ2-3	CASSDPAGTTDTQYF
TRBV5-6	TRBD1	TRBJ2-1	CASSLGQGLNNEQFF
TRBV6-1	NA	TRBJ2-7	CASSISVHEQYF
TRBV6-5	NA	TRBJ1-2	CASSPHRDHNYGYTF
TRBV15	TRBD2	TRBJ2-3	CATSRGAGRTDTQYF
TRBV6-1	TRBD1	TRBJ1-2	CASSTSQGIYGYTF
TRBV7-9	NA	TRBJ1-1	CASSGGTANTEAFF
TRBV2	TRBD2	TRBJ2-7	CASSEVGLAGGLPGAYEQYF
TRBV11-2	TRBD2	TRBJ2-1	CASSAPGLAGANEQFF
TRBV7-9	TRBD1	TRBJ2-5	CASTPPDRGETQYF
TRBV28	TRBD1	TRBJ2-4	CASGFKTGLNF
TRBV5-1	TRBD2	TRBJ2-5	CASSPFGRETQYF
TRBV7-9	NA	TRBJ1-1	CASSLEPVTLNTEAFF
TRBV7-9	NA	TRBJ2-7	CASSPDPVHEQYF
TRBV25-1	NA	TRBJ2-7	CASSPRGRAYEQYF
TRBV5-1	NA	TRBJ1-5	CASSPEPRQPQHF
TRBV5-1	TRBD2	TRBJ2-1	CASSETGLAAFNEQFF
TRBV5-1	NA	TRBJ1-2	CASSNEGTNYGYTF
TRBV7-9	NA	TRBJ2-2	CASSSSNTGELFF
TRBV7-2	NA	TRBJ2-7	CASSLDRLSYEQYF
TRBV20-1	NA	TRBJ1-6	CSASPSRTLHF
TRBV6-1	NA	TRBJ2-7	CASNHRGAYEQYF